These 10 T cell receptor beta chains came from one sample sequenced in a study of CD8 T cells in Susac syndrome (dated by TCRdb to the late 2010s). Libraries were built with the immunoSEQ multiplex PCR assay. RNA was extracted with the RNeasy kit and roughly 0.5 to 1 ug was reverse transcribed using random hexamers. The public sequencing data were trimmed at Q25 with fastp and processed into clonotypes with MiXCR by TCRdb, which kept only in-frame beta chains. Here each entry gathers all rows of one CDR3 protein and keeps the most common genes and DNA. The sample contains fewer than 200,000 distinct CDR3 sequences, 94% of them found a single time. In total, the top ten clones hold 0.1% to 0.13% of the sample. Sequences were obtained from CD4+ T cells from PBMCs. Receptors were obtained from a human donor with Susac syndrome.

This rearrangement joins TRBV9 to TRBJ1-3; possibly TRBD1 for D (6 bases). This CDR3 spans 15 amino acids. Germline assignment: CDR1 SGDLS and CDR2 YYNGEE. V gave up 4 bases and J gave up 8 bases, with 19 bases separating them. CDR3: CASSPRQVPADTIYF. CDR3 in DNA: TGTGCCAGCAGCCCCCGACAGGTCCCGGCAGACACCATATATTTT. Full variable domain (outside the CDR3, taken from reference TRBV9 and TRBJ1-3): DSGVTQTPKHLITATGQRVTLRCSPRSGDLSVYWYQQSLDQGLQFLIQYYNGEERAKGNILERFSAQQFPDLHSELNLSSLELGDSALYFCASSPRQVPADTIYFGEGSWLTVV.

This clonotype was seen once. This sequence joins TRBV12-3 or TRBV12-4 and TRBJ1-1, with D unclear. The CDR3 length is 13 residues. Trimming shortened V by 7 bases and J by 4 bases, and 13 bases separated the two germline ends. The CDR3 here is CASTPDPGTEAFF. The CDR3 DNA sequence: TGTGCCAGCACCCCGGACCCGGGCACTGAAGCTTTCTTT.

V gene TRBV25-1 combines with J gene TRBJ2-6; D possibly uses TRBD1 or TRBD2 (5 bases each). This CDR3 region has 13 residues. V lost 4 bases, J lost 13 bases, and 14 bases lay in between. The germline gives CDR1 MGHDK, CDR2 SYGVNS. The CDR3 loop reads CASSGDAPRVLTF. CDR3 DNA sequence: TGTGCCAGCAGTGGGGACGCCCCGAGAGTCCTGACTTTC.

The CDR3 nucleotides read TGTGCCTGGAGAAAACAGAACCAAGAGACCCAGTACTTC. Its translation is CAWRKQNQETQYF. The chain carries TRBV30 and TRBJ2-5; D is undetermined. This CDR3 is built from 13 residues. Trimming removed 3 bases from V and 0 bases from J, with 8 bases in between. Germline V CDR1 and CDR2: GTSNPN, SVGIG (reference sequence).

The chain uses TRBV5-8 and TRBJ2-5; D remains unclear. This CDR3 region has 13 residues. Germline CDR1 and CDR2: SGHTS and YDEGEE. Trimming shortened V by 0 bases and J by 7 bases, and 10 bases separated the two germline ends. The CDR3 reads CASSLVRSGTQYF. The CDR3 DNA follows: TGTGCCAGCAGCTTGGTTCGTTCTGGGACCCAGTACTTC.

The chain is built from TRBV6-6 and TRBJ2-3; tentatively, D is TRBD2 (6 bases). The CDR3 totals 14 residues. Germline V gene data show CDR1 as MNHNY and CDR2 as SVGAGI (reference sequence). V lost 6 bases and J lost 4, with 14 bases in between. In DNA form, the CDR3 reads TGTGCCAGCAGAAACCTCGGCGGGGCAGATACGCAGTATTTT. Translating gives CASRNLGGADTQYF.

CDR3 loop: CAVGGLAKNIQYF. The CDR3 region has the DNA TGTGCCGTGGGGGGGCTGGCCAAAAACATTCAGTACTTC. The V and J genes are TRBV28 and TRBJ2-4, with D perhaps matching TRBD2 (7 bases). The CDR3 has 13 residues. The germline V and J ends were trimmed by 11 bases and 1 base, with 12 bases remaining between them. Germline V CDR1 and CDR2: MDHEN, SYDVKM.

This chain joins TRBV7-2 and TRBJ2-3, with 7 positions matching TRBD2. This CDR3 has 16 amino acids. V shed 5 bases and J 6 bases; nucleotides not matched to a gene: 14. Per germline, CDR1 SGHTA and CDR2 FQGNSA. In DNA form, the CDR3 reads TGTGCCAGCAGCCCGGGAGGCTCGACGTCCGTGGATACGCAGTATTTT. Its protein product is CASSPGGSTSVDTQYF. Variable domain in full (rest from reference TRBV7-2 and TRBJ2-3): GAGVSQSPSNKVTEKGKDVELRCDPISGHTALYWYRQSLGQGLEFLIYFQGNSAPDKSGLPSDRFSAERTGGSVSTLTIQRTQQEDSAVYLCASSPGGSTSVDTQYFGPGTRLTVL.

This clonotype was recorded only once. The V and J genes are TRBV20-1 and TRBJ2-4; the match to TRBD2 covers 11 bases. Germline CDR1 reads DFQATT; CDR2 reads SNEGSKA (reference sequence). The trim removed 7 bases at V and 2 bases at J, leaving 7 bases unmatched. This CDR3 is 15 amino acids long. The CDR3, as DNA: TGCAGTGTCCACGGACTAGCGGGTACCAAAAACATTCAGTACTTC. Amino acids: CSVHGLAGTKNIQYF.

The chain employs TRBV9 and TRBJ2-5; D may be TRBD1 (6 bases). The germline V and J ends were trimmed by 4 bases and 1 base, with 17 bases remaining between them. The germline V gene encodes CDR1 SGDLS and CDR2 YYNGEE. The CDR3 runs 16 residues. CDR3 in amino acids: CASSSREGGLQETQYF. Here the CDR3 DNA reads TGTGCCAGCAGCTCCCGGGAAGGGGGTCTCCAAGAGACCCAGTACTTC.